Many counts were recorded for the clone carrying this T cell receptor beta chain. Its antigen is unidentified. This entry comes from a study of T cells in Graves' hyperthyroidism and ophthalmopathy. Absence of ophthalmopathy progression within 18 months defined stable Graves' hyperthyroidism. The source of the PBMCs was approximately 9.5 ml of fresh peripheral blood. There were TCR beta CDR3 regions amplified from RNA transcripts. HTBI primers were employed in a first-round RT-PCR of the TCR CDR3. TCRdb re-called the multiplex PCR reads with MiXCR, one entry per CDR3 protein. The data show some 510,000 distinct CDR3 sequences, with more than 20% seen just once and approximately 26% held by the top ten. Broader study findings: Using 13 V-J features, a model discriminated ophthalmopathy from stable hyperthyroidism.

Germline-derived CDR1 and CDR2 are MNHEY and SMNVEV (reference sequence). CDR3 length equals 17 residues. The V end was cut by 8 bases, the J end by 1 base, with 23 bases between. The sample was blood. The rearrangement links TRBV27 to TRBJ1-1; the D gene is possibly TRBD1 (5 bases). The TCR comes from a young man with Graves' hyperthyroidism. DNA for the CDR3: TGTGCCAGCTTCTCCCGAAGGGGTGGACAATCGAACACTGAAGCTTTCTTT. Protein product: CASFSRRGGQSNTEAFF.